The clone carrying this T cell receptor (beta chain) was recorded many times. The sample belongs to a study of prognosis after radiotherapy for stage I lung cancer. The authors amplified TCR beta CDR3 from genomic DNA using two-round multiplex PCR. Initially, in first-round PCR, primers specific to each TRBV and TRBJ gene were used. TCRdb independently ran MiXCR on the multiplex PCR reads; one entry per CDR3 protein. Among around 30,000 distinct CDR3 sequences, approximately 35% were seen once, and the ten largest hold 27%. CDR1 SGDLS and CDR2 YYNGEE come from the germline V gene. The V gene lost 3 bases and the J gene lost 8 bases, with 18 bases spanning the gap. This CDR3 spans 15 amino acids.

The clonotype originates from a donor of 50 years or more with non-small cell lung cancer. The chain employs TRBV9 and TRBJ2-1; a weak D match, TRBD2 (5 bases). This specimen consisted of PBMCs, obtained before or after stereotactic body radiation therapy (not recorded which). CDR3 protein: CASSEELPGLDEQFF. CDR3 nucleotides: TGTGCCAGCAGCGAGGAGCTCCCGGGGTTGGATGAGCAGTTCTTC.